A single sample is the source of the 2 T cell receptor beta chains below, sequenced in a study of blood T cell repertoires in COVID-19. Sequenced by immunoSEQ multiplex PCR; TCRdb stores in-frame clones only, minus some. The table has 200,000 to 250,000 clones, 82% seen once. The sample consisted of PBMCs or T cells enriched from blood (not recorded which). These receptors were collected from a woman in her sixties who had recovered from COVID-19.

This clone was found a few times. The chain joins TRBV7-9 to TRBJ2-5, with D tentatively TRBD2 (5 bases). Trimming left V 5 bases short and J 5 bases short, with 21 bases between. The CDR3 totals 16 residues. Germline-derived CDR1 and CDR2 are SEHNR and FQNEAQ (reference sequence). CDR3: CASSPGVEGGSETQYF. The CDR3 DNA follows: TGTGCCAGCAGCCCAGGAGTAGAGGGCGGTTCTGAGACCCAGTACTTC.

This clone was counted a few times. This rearrangement joins TRBV7-2 to TRBJ2-5, with 8 bases fitting TRBD2. The V segment lost 5 bases and the J segment 3 bases; nucleotides outside the gene matches: 8. This CDR3 region has 15 residues. Germline CDR1 reads SGHTA; CDR2 reads FQGNSA. CDR3 region: CASSQSGAGEETQYF. The CDR3 bases are TGTGCCAGCAGCCAGAGCGGAGCGGGGGAAGAGACCCAGTACTTC.